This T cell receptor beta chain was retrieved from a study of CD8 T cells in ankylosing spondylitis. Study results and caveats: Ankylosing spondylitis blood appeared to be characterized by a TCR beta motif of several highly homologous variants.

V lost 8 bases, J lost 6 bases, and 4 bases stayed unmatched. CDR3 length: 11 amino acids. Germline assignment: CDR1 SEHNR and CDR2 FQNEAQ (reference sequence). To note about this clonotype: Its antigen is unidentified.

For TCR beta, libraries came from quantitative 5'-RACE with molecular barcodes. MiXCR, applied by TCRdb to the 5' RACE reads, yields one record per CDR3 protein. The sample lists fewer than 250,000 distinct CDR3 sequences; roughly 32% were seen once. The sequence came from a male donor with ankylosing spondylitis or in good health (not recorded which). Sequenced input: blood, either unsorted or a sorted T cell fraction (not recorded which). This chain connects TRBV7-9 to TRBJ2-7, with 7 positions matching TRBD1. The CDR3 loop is CASATGLEQYF. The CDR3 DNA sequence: TGTGCCAGCGCGACAGGGCTCGAGCAGTACTTC.